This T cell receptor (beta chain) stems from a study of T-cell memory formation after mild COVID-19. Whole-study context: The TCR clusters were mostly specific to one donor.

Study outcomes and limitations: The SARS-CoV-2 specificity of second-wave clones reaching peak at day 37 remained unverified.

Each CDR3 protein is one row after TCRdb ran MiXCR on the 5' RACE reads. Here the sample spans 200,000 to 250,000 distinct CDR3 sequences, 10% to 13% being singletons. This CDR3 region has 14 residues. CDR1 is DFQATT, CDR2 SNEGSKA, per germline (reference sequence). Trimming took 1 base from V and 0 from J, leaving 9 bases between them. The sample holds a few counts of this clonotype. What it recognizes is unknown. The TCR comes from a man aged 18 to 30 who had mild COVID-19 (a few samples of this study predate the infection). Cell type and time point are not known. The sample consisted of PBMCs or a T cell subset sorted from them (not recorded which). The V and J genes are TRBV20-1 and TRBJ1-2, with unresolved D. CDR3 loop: CSARGQPSNYGYTF. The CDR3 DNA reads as TGCAGTGCTAGAGGTCAACCATCTAACTATGGCTACACCTTC.